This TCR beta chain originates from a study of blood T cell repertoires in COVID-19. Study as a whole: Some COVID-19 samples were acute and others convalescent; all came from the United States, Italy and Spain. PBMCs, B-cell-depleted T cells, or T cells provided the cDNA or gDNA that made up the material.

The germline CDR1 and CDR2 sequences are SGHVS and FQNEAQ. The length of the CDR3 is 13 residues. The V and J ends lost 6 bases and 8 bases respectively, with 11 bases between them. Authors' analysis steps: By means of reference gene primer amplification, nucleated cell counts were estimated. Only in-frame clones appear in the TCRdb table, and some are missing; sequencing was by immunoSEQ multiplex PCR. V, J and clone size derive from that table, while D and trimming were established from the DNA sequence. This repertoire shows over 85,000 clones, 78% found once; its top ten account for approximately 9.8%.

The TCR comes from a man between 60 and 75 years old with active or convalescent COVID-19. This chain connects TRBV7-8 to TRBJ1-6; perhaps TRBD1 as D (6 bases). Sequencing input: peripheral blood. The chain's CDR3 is CASRRGLYSPLHF. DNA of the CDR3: TGTGCCAGCAGGAGGGGGTTGTATTCACCCCTCCACTTT. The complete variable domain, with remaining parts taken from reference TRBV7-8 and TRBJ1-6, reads GAGVSQSPRYKVAKRGQDVALRCDPISGHVSLFWYQQALGQGPEFLTYFQNEAQLDKSGLPSDRFFAERPEGSVSTLKIQRTQQEDSAVYLCASRRGLYSPLHFGNGTRLTVT.